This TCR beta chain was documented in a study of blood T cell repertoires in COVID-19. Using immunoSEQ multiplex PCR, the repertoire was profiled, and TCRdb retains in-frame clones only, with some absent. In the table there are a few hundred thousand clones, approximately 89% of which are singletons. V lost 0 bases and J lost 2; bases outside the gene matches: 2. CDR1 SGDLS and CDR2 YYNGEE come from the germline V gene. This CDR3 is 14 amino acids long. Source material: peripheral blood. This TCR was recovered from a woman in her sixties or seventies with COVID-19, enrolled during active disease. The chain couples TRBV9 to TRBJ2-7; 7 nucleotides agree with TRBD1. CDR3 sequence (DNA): TGTGCCAGCAGCGTAGACAGGGGCCCCTACGAGCAGTACTTC. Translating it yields CASSVDRGPYEQYF.